This entry lists 23 T cell receptor beta chains sequenced from one sample in a study of blood T cell repertoires in COVID-19. Assay: immunoSEQ multiplex PCR; the TCRdb copy retains only in-frame clones and omits some. The sample lists over 150,000 clones; approximately 88% were seen once. Sequencing was carried out using PBMCs or T cells enriched from blood (not recorded which). The source of these receptors is a woman aged 18 to 35 who had recovered from COVID-19.

V and J are TRBV18 and TRBJ2-7; D perhaps matches TRBD1 (6 bases). This CDR3 has 14 residues. Germline V gene data show CDR1 as KGHSH and CDR2 as LQKENI. Trimming cost V 2 bases and J 4 bases, with 12 bases left between them. CDR3 sequence reads: CASSPLQGFYEQYF. CDR3 bases: TGTGCCAGCTCACCATTGCAGGGGTTTTACGAGCAGTACTTC.

The DNA for the CDR3 is TGCGCCAGCAGTTCCGGGACAGGGTTCCCCTACGAGCAGTACTTC. It codes for CASSSGTGFPYEQYF. The chain combines TRBV5-1 with TRBJ2-7; 9 bases align to TRBD1. The CDR3 extends over 15 amino acids. Unmatched junction bases numbered 8, after V lost 5 bases and J lost 2 bases. Germline V gene lookup returns CDR1 SGHRS and CDR2 YFSETQ.

This chain uses TRBV21-1 with TRBJ1-5. TRBV21-1 is a listed pseudogene. The CDR3 length is 17 residues. The CDR3 loop reads CASSKVPRVRADQPQHF. CDR3 sequence (DNA): TGTGCCAGCAGCAAAGTCCCTCGGGTGAGGGCTGATCAGCCCCAGCATTTT.

This chain links TRBV19 with TRBJ1-6; weak D call: TRBD1 (6 bases). This CDR3 comprises 14 residues. Per the germline V gene, CDR1 is LNHDA and CDR2 is SQIVND (reference sequence). V lost 6 bases and J 8 bases, leaving 14 bases between the germline ends. The CDR3 reads CASSLQGADSPLHF. The CDR3 coding sequence is TGTGCCAGTAGCCTACAGGGAGCGGATTCACCCCTCCACTTT.

This CDR3 reads CASSDDREATF. The CDR3 nucleotides read TGTGCCAGTAGCGACGACAGGGAGGCCACCTTC. The rearrangement uses TRBV19 and TRBJ1-2, with 7 bases matching TRBD1. V was clipped by 6 bases and J by 13 bases; unmatched bases: 8. The CDR3 contains 11 residues. Germline values: CDR1 LNHDA, CDR2 SQIVND (reference sequence).

J is TRBJ2-5 and V is TRBV29-1; D gene unclear. The CDR3 runs to 14 residues. Germline-derived CDR1 and CDR2 are SQVTM and ANQGSEA. The V end was cut by 0 bases, the J end by 5 bases, with 13 bases between. CDR3 protein: CSVEDGIWRETQYF. Here the CDR3 DNA reads TGCAGCGTTGAAGATGGCATCTGGCGGGAGACCCAGTACTTC.

This clone is a singleton in its sample. The chain has TRBV28 and TRBJ1-4; D uncertain. This CDR3 spans 16 amino acids. Between the trimmed V and J ends, which lost 3 bases and 8 bases, there was a span of 19 bases. Germline CDR1 and CDR2: MDHEN and SYDVKM. The CDR3 bases are TGTGCCAGCAGTTTTCGAGGAGGCAGTCTTTGGGAAAAACTGTTTTTT. Its translation: CASSFRGGSLWEKLFF. The whole variable domain, remainder taken from reference TRBV28 and TRBJ1-4, is DVKVTQSSRYLVKRTGEKVFLECVQDMDHENMFWYRQDPGLGLRLIYFSYDVKMKEKGDIPEGYSVSREKKERFSLILESASTNQTSMYLCASSFRGGSLWEKLFFGSGTQLSVL.

J is TRBJ2-7 and V is TRBV5-1, with D perhaps TRBD2 (6 bases). Trimming left V 4 bases short and J 0 bases short, with 11 bases between. The CDR3 runs to 14 residues. Germline values: CDR1 SGHRS, CDR2 YFSETQ. CDR3 loop: CASSTDYFSYEQYF. Here the CDR3 DNA reads TGCGCCAGCAGCACGGACTACTTCTCCTACGAGCAGTACTTC.

The V and J genes are TRBV21-1 and TRBJ2-5; TRBD1, the D gene given by the table, was not confirmed from the DNA. TRBV21-1 is a known pseudogene. The CDR3 has 14 amino acids. This CDR3 is CASSNPTGEETQYF. In DNA form, the CDR3 reads TGTGCCAGCAGCAACCCGACAGGTGAAGAGACCCAGTACTTC.

This chain joins TRBV20-1 and TRBJ2-1; unclear D gene. The V and J ends lost 3 bases and 3 bases respectively, with 18 bases between them. CDR1 is DFQATT and CDR2 is SNEGSKA in the germline V gene (reference sequence). This CDR3 has 16 residues. The CDR3 DNA follows: TGCAGTGCTAGTAAATTTGCAGGAACCAACTACAATGAGCAGTTCTTC. Residues: CSASKFAGTNYNEQFF.

The chain couples TRBV28 to TRBJ2-4; D may be TRBD2 (6 bases). The V end was cut by 7 bases, the J end by 3 bases, with 19 bases between. Germline V CDR1 and CDR2: MDHEN, SYDVKM. The CDR3 is made up of 16 amino acids. The CDR3 protein is CASTPNRGIHKNIQYF. In DNA form, the CDR3 reads TGTGCCAGCACCCCCAACCGGGGGATCCACAAAAACATTCAGTACTTC.

J is TRBJ2-2 and V is TRBV7-2, with D maybe TRBD2 (7 bases). V gave up 4 bases and J gave up 8 bases, with 14 bases separating them. CDR3 length: 14 amino acids. CDR1 SGHTA and CDR2 FQGNSA come from the germline V gene. The CDR3 sequence: CASSSVGGRGELFF. The DNA of the CDR3 is TGTGCCAGCAGCTCCGTCGGGGGGCGTGGGGAGCTGTTTTTT.

The CDR3 sequence: CASSDRDGNSYNSPLHF. Written as DNA, the CDR3 is TGTGCCAGCAGCGACAGGGACGGAAACTCCTATAATTCACCCCTCCACTTT. The gene calls are TRBV7-2 and TRBJ1-6; 7 bases fit TRBD1. Germline assignment: CDR1 SGHTA and CDR2 FQGNSA. This CDR3 has 17 amino acids. V shed 5 bases, J shed 0 bases, and the junction held 7 bases outside the gene matches. The full variable domain, with the rest looked up from reference TRBV7-2 and TRBJ1-6, is GAGVSQSPSNKVTEKGKDVELRCDPISGHTALYWYRQSLGQGLEFLIYFQGNSAPDKSGLPSDRFSAERTGGSVSTLTIQRTQQEDSAVYLCASSDRDGNSYNSPLHFGNGTRLTVT.

The CDR3 loop reads CASMKQSSGNTIYF. CDR3 DNA: TGTGCCAGTATGAAACAGAGCTCTGGAAACACCATATATTTT. This chain connects TRBV19 to TRBJ1-3; no reliable D call. This CDR3 has 14 amino acids. The V end lost 7 bases, the J end lost 0 bases, and 10 bases lay between the germline ends. Germline V lookup: CDR1 LNHDA, CDR2 SQIVND (reference sequence).

The chain has TRBV4-3 and TRBJ2-1, with TRBD2 matching over 10 bases. V gave up 3 bases and J gave up 4 bases; unmatched junction bases: 6. The CDR3 length is 16 residues. Germline-derived CDR1 and CDR2 are LGHNA and YSLEER. The chain's CDR3 is CASSQTSSGGYNEQFF. The CDR3 DNA sequence: TGCGCCAGCAGCCAGACATCTAGCGGGGGTTACAATGAGCAGTTCTTC.

The chain couples TRBV12-3 or TRBV12-4 to TRBJ2-1; D call uncertain. Trimming took 6 bases from V and 2 from J, leaving 8 bases between them. This CDR3 has 13 amino acids. CDR3 sequence reads: CASRDTTYNEQFF. CDR3 sequence (DNA): TGTGCCAGCAGAGATACTACCTACAATGAGCAGTTCTTC.

This sequence joins TRBV4-2 and TRBJ2-1; the match to TRBD2 covers 8 bases. The germline V gene has CDR1 LGHNA and CDR2 YNFKEQ. The CDR3 is made up of 14 amino acids. The trim removed 0 bases at V and 14 bases at J, leaving 9 bases unmatched. This CDR3 is CASSQETSGYTEFF. The CDR3 nucleotides are TGTGCCAGCAGCCAAGAAACTAGCGGTTATACGGAGTTCTTC.

The V and J genes are TRBV6-5 and TRBJ2-7; 7 bases are a match to TRBD1. V trimming: 9 bases; J trimming: 3 bases; junction bases outside the gene matches: 11. This CDR3 has 14 amino acids. Looked up from germline, CDR1 is MNHEY and CDR2 is SVGAGI. CDR3 residues: CASTPTGSRYEQYF. The CDR3, as DNA: TGTGCCAGTACCCCGACAGGGAGTCGCTACGAGCAGTACTTC.

The chain couples TRBV19 to TRBJ2-1; maybe TRBD2 (5 bases). Trimming shortened V by 2 bases and J by 7 bases, and 6 bases separated the two germline ends. CDR3 length: 12 residues. Per germline, CDR1 LNHDA and CDR2 SQIVND (reference sequence). The CDR3 protein is CASSIRENEQFF. For the CDR3, the DNA is TGTGCCAGTAGTATAAGGGAGAATGAGCAGTTCTTC.

The chain recombines TRBV7-3 with TRBJ1-1, with D perhaps matching TRBD1 (5 bases). CDR1 and CDR2 from the germline V gene are SGHTA and FQGTGA. V was clipped by 4 bases and J by 8 bases, with 14 bases between them. This CDR3 is 13 amino acids long. The CDR3 is CASSWQGEVEAFF. The CDR3 bases are TGTGCCAGCAGCTGGCAGGGCGAGGTCGAAGCTTTCTTT.

The chain combines TRBV11-2 with TRBJ2-3, with D perhaps matching TRBD2 (6 bases). Per germline, CDR1 SGHAT and CDR2 FQNNGV. Trimming stripped 0 bases from V and 1 base from J, with 14 bases between. The CDR3 contains 17 residues. The CDR3 region has the DNA TGTGCCAGCAGCTTAGATTACGGGAGAGGGGGCACAGATACGCAGTATTTT. It codes for CASSLDYGRGGTDTQYF.

The chain links TRBV13 to TRBJ2-1; 8 bases match TRBD2. Trimming removed 5 bases from V and 8 bases from J; junction bases left unmatched: 32. CDR1 is PRHDT and CDR2 is FYEKMQ in the germline V gene (reference sequence). The CDR3 totals 22 residues. CDR3 protein: CASSTNRPLGPRQRGFRYEQFF. CDR3 nucleotide sequence: TGTGCCAGCAGCACCAACCGCCCGTTAGGGCCACGCCAGCGGGGGTTTCGGTATGAGCAGTTCTTC.

This clone appeared a single time. One end of the junction fails to match germline, which may point to a read error. This rearrangement joins TRBV7-7 to TRBJ1-2; D may be TRBD1 (5 bases). Looked up from germline, CDR1 is SSHAT and CDR2 is FNYEAQ (reference sequence). CDR3 length: 14 amino acids. The CDR3 nucleotides read TGTGCTAGCAGCCCCCTGGGGGGGGACTATGGCTACACCTTC. This gives the protein CASSPLGGDYGYTF.